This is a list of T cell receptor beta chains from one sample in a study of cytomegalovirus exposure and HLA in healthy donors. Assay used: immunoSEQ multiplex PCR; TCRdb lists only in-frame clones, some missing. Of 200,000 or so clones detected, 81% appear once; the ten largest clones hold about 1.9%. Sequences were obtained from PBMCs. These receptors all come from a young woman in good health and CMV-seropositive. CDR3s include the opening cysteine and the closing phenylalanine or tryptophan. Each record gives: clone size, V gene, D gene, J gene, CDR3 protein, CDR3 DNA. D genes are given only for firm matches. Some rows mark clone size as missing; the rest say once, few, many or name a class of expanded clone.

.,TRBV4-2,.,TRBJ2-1,CASSQDPQISYNEQFF,TGTGCCAGCAGCCAAGATCCCCAAATTAGCTACAATGAGCAGTTCTTC
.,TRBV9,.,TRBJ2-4,CASSVGGPGNIQYF,TGTGCCAGCAGCGTAGGGGGGCCCGGAAACATTCAGTACTTC
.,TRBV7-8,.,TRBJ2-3,CASSRYEGSSTDTQYF,TGTGCCAGCAGCCGATACGAGGGCTCTAGCACAGATACGCAGTATTTT
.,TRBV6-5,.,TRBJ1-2,CASSYLRTSGMIHTF,TGTGCCAGCAGCTACCTCAGGACCTCCGGGATGATTCACACCTTC
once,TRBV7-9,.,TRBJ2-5,CASSSARDIETQYF,TGTGCCAGCAGCTCGGCCCGGGACATCGAGACCCAGTACTTC
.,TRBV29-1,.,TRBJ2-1,CSVDPTGVGYNEQFF,TGCAGCGTTGACCCCACCGGGGTCGGCTACAATGAGCAGTTCTTC
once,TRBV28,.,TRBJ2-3,CASSLPEGESRRDTDTQYF,TGTGCCAGCAGTTTGCCCGAGGGCGAATCGCGACGGGACACAGATACGCAGTATTTT
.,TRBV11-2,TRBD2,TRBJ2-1,CASSLAGGSGGHNEQFF,TGTGCCAGCAGCTTAGCAGGGGGTAGCGGGGGGCACAATGAGCAGTTCTTC
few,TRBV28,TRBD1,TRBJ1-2,CASSLFGTGNYGYTF,TGTGCCAGCAGTTTATTCGGGACAGGGAACTATGGCTACACCTTC
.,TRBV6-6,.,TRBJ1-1,CASSYGEREEAFF,TGTGCCAGCAGTTACGGGGAGAGGGAAGAAGCTTTCTTT
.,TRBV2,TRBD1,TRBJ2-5,CASMRTGEETQYF,TGTGCCAGCATGAGGACAGGGGAAGAGACCCAGTACTTC
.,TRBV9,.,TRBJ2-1,CASSVGTGDYNEQFF,TGTGCCAGCAGCGTAGGGACGGGGGATTACAATGAGCAGTTCTTC
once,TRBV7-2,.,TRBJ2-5,CASSTQGGRVTQYF,TGTGCCAGCAGCACACAGGGGGGGCGGGTGACCCAGTACTTC
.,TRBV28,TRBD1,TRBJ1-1,CASRTTGVTEAFF,TGTGCCAGCAGAACTACAGGGGTGACTGAAGCTTTCTTT
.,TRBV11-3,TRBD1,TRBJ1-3,CASSSYYGTGVGNTIYF,TGTGCCAGCAGCTCATACTACGGGACAGGGGTTGGAAACACCATATATTTT
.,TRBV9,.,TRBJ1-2,CASSVDSGRLSFYGYTF,TGTGCCAGCAGCGTAGATTCGGGGAGACTTTCTTTTTATGGCTACACCTTC
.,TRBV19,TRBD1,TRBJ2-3,CASSIVRQGADTQYF,TGTGCCAGTAGTATAGTACGCCAGGGGGCAGATACGCAGTATTTT
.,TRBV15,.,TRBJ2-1,CATSGGGVSSYNEQFF,TGTGCCACCAGCGGAGGGGGCGTTAGCTCCTACAATGAGCAGTTCTTC
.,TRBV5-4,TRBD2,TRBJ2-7,CASSPTSGTTYEQYF,TGTGCCAGCAGCCCGACTAGCGGGACGACCTACGAGCAGTACTTC
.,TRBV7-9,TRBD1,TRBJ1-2,CASSSGTAKYGYTF,TGTGCCAGCAGCTCCGGGACAGCAAAATATGGCTACACCTTC
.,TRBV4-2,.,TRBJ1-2,CASSRRTDSYGYTF,TGTGCCAGCAGCCGCCGAACCGACAGCTATGGCTACACCTTC
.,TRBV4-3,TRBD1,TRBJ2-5,CASSQDLEGAIETQYF,TGCGCCAGCAGCCAAGATCTTGAGGGGGCGATTGAGACCCAGTACTTC
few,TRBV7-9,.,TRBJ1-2,CASSYSRAGYGYTF,TGTGCCAGCAGCTACAGCAGGGCCGGCTATGGCTACACCTTC
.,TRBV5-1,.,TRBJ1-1,CASSLAGEAFF,TGCGCCAGCAGCTTGGCAGGGGAAGCTTTCTTT